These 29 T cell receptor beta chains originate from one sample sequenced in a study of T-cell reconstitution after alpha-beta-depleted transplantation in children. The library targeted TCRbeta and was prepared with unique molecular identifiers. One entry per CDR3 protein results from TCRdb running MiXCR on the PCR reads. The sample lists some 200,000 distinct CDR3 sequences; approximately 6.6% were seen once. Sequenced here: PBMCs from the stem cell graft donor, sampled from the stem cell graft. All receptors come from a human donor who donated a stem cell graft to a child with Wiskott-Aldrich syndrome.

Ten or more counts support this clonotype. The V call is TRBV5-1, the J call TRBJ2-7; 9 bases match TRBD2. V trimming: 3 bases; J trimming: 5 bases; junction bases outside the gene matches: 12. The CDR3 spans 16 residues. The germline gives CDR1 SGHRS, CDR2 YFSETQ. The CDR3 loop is CASSWTNSGSVDEQYF. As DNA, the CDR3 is TGCGCCAGCAGCTGGACCAATAGCGGGAGTGTCGACGAGCAGTACTTC.

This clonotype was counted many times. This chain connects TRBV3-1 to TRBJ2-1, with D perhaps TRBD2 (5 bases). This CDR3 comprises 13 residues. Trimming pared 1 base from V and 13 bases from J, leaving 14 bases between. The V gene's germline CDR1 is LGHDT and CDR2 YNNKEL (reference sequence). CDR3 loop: CASSQAPVRAQFF. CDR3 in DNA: TGTGCCAGCAGCCAAGCTCCGGTGAGGGCCCAGTTCTTC.

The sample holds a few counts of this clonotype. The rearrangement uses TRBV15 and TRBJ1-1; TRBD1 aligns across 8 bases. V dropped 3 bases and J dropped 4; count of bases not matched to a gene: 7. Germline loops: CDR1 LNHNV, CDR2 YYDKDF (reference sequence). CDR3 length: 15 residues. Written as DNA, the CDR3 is TGTGCCACCAGCAGGCCCGGGACAGGCATCACTGAAGCTTTCTTT. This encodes CATSRPGTGITEAFF. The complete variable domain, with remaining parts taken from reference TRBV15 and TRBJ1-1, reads DAMVIQNPRYQVTQFGKPVTLSCSQTLNHNVMYWYQQKSSQAPKLLFHYYDKDFNNEADTPDNFQSRRPNTSFCFLDIRSPGLGDTAMYLCATSRPGTGITEAFFGQGTRLTVV.

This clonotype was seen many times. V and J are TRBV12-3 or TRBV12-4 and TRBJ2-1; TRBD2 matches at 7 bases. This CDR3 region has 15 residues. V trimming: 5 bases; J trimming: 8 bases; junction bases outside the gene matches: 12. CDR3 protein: CASSVSGKNFDEQFF. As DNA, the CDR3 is TGTGCCAGCAGTGTAAGCGGGAAAAACTTTGATGAGCAGTTCTTC.

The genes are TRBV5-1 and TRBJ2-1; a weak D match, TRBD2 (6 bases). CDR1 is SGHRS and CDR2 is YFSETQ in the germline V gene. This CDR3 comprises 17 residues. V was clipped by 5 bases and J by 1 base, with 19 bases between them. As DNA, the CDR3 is TGCGCCAGCAGTCCTTTCGGGGGATCAGGGTCCTACAATGAGCAGTTCTTC. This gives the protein CASSPFGGSGSYNEQFF.

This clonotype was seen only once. CDR3 in amino acids: CASSEHAVEQYF. CDR3 DNA sequence: TGTGCCAGCAGTGAACATGCAGTGGAGCAGTACTTC. The rearrangement links TRBV25-1 to TRBJ2-7, with unresolved D. V was clipped by 2 bases and J by 7 bases, with 9 bases between them. The CDR3 sequence is 12 residues long. CDR1 and CDR2 (germline): MGHDK, SYGVNS.

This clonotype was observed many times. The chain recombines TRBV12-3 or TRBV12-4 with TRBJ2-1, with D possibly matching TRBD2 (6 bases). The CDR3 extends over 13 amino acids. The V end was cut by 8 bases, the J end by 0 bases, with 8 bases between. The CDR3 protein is CASVEGSYNEQFF. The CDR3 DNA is TGTGCCAGCGTGGAGGGCTCCTACAATGAGCAGTTCTTC.

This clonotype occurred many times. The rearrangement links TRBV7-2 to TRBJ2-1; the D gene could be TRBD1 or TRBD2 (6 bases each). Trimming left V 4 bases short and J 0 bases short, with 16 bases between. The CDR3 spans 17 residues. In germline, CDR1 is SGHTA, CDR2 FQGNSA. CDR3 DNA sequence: TGTGCCAGCAGCTCGGGCAGGGGAGGTGGCTCCTACAATGAGCAGTTCTTC. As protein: CASSSGRGGGSYNEQFF.

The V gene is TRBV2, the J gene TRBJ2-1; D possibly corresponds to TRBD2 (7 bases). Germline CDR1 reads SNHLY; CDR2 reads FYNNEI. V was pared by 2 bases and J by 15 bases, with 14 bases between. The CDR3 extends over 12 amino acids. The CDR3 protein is CASSEFPGGLFF. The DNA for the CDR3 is TGTGCCAGCAGTGAATTTCCGGGGGGCTTGTTCTTC.

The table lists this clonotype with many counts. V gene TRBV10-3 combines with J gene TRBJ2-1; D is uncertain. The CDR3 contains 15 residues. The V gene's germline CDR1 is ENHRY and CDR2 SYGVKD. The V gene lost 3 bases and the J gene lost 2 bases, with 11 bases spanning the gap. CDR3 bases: TGTGCCATCAGTGACAGTGTCAGACCCTACAATGAGCAGTTCTTC. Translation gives CAISDSVRPYNEQFF.

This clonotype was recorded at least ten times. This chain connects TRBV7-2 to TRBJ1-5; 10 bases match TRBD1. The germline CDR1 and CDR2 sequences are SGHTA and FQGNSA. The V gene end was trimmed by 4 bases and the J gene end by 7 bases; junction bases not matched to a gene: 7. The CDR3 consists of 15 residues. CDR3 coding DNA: TGTGCCAGCAGCTCCCGGGACAGGGGTGGACAGCCCCAGCATTTT. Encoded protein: CASSSRDRGGQPQHF.

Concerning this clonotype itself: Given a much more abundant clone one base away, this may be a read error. CDR3: CASSWVVTGELFF. CDR3 DNA: TGTGCCAGCAGTTGGGTGGTGACCGGGGAGCTGTTTTTT. The chain couples TRBV6-6 to TRBJ2-2; D gene unclear. The CDR3 runs 13 residues. Trimming removed 4 bases from V and 5 bases from J, with 8 bases in between. Germline V gives CDR1 MNHNY, CDR2 SVGAGI (reference sequence).

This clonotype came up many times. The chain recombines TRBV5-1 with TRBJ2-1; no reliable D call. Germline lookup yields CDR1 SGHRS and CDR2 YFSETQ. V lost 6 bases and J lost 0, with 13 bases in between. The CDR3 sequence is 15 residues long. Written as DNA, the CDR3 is TGCGCCAGCAAGTATGGCGTAGACTCCTACAATGAGCAGTTCTTC. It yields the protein CASKYGVDSYNEQFF.

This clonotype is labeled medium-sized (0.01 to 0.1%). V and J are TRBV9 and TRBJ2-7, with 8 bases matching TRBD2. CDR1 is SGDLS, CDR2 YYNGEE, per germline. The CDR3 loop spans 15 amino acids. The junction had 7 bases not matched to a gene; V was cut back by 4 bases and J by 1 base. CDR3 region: CASSSTSGRSYEQYF. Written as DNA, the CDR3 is TGTGCCAGCAGCTCAACTAGCGGACGATCCTACGAGCAGTACTTC.

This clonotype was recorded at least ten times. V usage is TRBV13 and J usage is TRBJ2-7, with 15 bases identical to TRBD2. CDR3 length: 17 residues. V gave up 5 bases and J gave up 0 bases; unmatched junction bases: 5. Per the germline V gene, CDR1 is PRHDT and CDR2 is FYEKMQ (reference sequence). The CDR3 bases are TGTGCCAGCAGCCGGGGGACTAGCGGGAGGTTCTCCTACGAGCAGTACTTC. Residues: CASSRGTSGRFSYEQYF.

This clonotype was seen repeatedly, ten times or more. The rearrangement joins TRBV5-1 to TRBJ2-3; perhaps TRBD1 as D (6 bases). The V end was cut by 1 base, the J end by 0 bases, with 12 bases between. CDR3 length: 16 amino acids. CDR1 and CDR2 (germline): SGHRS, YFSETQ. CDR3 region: CASSLRGGTSTDTQYF. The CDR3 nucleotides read TGCGCCAGCAGCTTGAGAGGGGGTACTAGCACAGATACGCAGTATTTT.

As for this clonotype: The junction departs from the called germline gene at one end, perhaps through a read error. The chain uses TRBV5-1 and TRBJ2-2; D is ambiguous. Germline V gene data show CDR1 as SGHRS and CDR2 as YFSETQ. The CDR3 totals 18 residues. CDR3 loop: CASSPGVNPETKTGELFF. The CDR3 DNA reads TGCGCCAGCAGCCCCGGAGTTAACCCTGAAACGAAAACCGGGGAGCTGTTTTTT.

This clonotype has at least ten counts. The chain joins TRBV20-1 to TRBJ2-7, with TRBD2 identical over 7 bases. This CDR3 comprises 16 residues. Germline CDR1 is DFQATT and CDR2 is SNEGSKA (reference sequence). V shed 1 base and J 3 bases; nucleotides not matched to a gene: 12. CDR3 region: CSARVSTLGGSYEQYF. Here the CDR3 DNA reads TGCAGTGCTAGAGTTTCCACGCTGGGCGGGAGCTACGAGCAGTACTTC.

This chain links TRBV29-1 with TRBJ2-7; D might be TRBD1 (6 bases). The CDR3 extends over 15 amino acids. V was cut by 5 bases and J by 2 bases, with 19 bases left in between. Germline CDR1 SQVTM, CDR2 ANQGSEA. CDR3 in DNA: TGCAGCGTTTCTCTAAAAACGACAGGTACCTACGAGCAGTACTTC. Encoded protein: CSVSLKTTGTYEQYF.

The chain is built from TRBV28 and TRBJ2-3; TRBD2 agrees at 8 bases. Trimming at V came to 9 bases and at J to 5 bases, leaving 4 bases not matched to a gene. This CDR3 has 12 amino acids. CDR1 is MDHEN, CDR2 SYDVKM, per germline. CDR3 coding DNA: TGTGCCAGTACCGGGGGGGGAGATACGCAGTATTTT. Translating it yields CASTGGGDTQYF.

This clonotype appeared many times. The chain's CDR3 is CASSQNTGTGDPYEQYF. The DNA of the CDR3 is TGTGCCAGCAGCCAAAATACTGGGACAGGGGATCCCTACGAGCAGTACTTC. V gene TRBV12-3 or TRBV12-4 combines with J gene TRBJ2-7; 10 positions agree with TRBD1. This CDR3 comprises 17 residues. V trimming: 6 bases; J trimming: 2 bases; junction bases outside the gene matches: 13.

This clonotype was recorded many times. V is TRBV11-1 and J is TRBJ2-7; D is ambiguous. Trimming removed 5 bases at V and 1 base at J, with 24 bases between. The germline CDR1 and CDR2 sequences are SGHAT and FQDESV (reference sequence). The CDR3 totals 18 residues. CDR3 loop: CASSDAPLPRTRSYEQYF. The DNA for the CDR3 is TGTGCCAGCAGCGATGCCCCACTCCCGCGGACGAGGTCCTACGAGCAGTACTTC.

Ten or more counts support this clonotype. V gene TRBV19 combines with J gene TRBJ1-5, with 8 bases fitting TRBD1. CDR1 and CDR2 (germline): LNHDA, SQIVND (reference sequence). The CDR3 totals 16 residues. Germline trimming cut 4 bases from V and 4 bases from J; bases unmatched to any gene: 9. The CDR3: CASSNGRTGKNQPQHF. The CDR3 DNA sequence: TGTGCCAGTAGTAACGGAAGGACAGGGAAAAATCAGCCCCAGCATTTT.

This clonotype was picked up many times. The CDR3 nucleotides are TGTGCCAGCAGTTTAGGGGCTAGCGGGAGCGTTTTTCATTTCTTC. Residues: CASSLGASGSVFHFF. The V gene is TRBV12-3 or TRBV12-4, the J gene TRBJ2-1; TRBD2 agrees at 10 bases. J gave up 16 bases and V 1 base, and 13 bases lay outside the gene matches. The CDR3 has 15 residues.

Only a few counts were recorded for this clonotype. The CDR3 region is CASSLTPLPTQWQNIQYF. In nucleotides, the CDR3 is TGTGCCAGCAGCTTAACACCCCTCCCGACCCAATGGCAAAACATTCAGTACTTC. The chain employs TRBV11-2 and TRBJ2-4; D gene uncertain. CDR1 SGHAT and CDR2 FQNNGV come from the germline V gene. V dropped 2 bases and J dropped 5 bases, with 22 bases sitting between them. There are 18 residues in the CDR3.

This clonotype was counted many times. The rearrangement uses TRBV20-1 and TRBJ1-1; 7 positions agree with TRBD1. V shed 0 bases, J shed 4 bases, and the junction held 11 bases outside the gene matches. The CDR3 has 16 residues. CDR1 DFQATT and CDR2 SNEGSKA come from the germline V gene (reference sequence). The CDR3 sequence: CSAREEREPGGTEAFF. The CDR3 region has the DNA TGCAGTGCTAGAGAGGAGAGGGAACCAGGGGGCACTGAAGCTTTCTTT.

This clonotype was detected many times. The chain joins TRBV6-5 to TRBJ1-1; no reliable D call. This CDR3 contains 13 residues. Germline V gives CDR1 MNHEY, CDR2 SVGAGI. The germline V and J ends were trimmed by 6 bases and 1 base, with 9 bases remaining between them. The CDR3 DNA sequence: TGTGCCAGCAGCAAAACGGGGAACACTGAAGCTTTCTTT. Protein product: CASSKTGNTEAFF.

The CDR3 DNA reads as TGTGCCAGCAGCTTAAACAGACTCACCGGGGAGCTGTTTTTT. Its protein product is CASSLNRLTGELFF. The J gene is TRBJ2-2, the V gene TRBV11-2; D is unresolved. The CDR3 length is 14 residues. V was cut by 2 bases and J by 4 bases, with 8 bases left in between. Germline CDR1 reads SGHAT; CDR2 reads FQNNGV.

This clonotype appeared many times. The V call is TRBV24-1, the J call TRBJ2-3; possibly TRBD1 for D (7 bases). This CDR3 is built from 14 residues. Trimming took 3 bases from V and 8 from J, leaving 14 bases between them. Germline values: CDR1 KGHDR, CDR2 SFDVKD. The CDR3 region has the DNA TGTGCCACCAGTGATCTTGGACAGGAGGGTACGCAGTATTTT. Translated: CATSDLGQEGTQYF.